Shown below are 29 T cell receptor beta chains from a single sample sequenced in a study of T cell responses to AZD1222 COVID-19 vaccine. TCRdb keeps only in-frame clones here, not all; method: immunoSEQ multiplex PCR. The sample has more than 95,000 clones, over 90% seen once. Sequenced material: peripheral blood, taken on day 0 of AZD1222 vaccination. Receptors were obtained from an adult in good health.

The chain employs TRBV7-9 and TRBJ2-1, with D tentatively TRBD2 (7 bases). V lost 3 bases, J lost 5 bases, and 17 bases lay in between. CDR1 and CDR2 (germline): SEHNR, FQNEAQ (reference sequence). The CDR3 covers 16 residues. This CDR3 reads CASSFYSGGSDNEQFF. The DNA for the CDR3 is TGTGCCAGCAGCTTCTACTCGGGGGGCTCGGACAATGAGCAGTTCTTC.

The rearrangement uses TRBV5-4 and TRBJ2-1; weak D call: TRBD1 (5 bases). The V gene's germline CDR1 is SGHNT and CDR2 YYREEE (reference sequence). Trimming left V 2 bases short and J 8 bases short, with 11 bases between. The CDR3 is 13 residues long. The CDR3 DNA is TGTGCCAGCAGCTTAGGGGTTGGGGATGAGCAGTTCTTC. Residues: CASSLGVGDEQFF.

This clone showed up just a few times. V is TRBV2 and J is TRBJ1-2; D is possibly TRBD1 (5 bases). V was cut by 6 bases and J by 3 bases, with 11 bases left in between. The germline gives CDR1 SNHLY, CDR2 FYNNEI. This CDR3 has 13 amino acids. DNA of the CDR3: TGTGCCAGCAGACCGGGACCCGACTATGGCTACACCTTC. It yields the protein CASRPGPDYGYTF.

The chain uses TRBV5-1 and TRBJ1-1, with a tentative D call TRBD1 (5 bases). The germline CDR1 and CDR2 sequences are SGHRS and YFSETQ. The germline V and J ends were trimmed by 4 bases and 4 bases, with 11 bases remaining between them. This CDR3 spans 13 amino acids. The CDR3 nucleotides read TGCGCCAGCAGCGTCGGGAGGGGCACTGAAGCTTTCTTT. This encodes CASSVGRGTEAFF.

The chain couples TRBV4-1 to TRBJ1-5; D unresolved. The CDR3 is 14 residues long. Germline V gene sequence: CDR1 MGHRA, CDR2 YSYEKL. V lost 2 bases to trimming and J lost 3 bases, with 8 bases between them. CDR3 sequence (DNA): TGCGCCAGCAGCCAACCCGGGCCCAATCAGCCCCAGCATTTT. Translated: CASSQPGPNQPQHF.

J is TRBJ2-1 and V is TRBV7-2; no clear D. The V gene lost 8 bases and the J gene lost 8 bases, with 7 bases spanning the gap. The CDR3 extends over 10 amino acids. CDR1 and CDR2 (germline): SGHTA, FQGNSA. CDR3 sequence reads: CASGGDEQFF. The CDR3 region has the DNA TGTGCCAGCGGCGGTGATGAGCAGTTCTTC.

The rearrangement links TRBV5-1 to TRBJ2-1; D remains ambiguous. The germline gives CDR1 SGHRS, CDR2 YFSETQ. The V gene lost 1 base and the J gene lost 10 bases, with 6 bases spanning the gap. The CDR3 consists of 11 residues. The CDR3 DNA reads TGCGCCAGCAGCTTGACCGAGGAGCAGTTCTTC. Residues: CASSLTEEQFF.

CDR3 nucleotide sequence: TGTGCCAGCTCACCCGCAGGGGCAACTAATGAAAAACTGTTTTTT. This encodes CASSPAGATNEKLFF. J is TRBJ1-4 and V is TRBV18; perhaps TRBD1 as D (6 bases). Germline CDR1 is KGHSH and CDR2 is LQKENI. Trimming pared 3 bases from V and 0 bases from J, leaving 8 bases between. The CDR3 has 15 residues.

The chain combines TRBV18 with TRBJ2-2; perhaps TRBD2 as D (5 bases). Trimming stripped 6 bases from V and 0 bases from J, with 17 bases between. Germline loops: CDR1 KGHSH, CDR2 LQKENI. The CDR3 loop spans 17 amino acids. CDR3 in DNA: TGTGCCAGCTCTCCAATAAGGGTAGCGCCGAACACCGGGGAGCTGTTTTTT. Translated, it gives CASSPIRVAPNTGELFF.

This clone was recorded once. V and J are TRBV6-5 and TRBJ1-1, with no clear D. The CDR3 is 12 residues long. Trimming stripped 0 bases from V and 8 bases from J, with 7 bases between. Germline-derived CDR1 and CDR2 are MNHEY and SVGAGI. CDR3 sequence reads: CASSYSAEEAFF. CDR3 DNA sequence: TGTGCCAGCAGTTACTCGGCCGAGGAAGCTTTCTTT.

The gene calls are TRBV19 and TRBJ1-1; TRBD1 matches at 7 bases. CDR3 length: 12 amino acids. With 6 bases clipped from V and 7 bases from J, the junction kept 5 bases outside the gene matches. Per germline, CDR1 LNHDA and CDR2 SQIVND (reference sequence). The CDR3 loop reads CASSTDRDEAFF. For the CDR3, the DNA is TGTGCCAGTAGCACCGACAGGGATGAAGCTTTCTTT.

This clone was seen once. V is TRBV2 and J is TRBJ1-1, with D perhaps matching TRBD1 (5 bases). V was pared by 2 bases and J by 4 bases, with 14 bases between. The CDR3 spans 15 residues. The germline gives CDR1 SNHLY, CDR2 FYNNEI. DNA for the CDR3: TGTGCCAGCAGTGAACGGGCAGGGAAGGGCACTGAAGCTTTCTTT. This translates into CASSERAGKGTEAFF.

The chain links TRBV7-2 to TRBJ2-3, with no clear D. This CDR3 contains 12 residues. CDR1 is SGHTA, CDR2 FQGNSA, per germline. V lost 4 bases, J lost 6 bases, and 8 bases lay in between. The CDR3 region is CASSWPMDTQYF. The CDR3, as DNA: TGTGCCAGCAGCTGGCCCATGGATACGCAGTATTTT.

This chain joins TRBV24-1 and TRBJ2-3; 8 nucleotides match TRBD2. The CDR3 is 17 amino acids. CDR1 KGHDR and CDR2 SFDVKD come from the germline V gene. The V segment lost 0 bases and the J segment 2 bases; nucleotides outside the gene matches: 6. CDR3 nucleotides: TGTGCCACCAGTGATTTGTCCATAGCGGGGATCACAGATACGCAGTATTTT. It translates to CATSDLSIAGITDTQYF.

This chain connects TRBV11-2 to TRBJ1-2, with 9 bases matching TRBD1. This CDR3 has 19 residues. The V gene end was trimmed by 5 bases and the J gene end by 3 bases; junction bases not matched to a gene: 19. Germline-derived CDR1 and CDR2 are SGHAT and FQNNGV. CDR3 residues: CASSPPGQGFLRRYYGYTF. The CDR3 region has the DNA TGTGCCAGCAGCCCCCCCGGACAGGGGTTCCTCAGGCGTTACTATGGCTACACCTTC.

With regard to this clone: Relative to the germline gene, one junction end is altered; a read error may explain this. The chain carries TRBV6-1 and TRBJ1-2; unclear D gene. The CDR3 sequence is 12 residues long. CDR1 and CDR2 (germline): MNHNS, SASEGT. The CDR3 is CASGEPGSGYTF. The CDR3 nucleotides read TGTGCCAGCGGTGAACCGGGGTCTGGCTACACCTTC.

CDR3 residues: CASSLRSDNEKLFF. CDR3 DNA sequence: TGTGCCAGCAGCTTGCGGTCGGATAATGAAAAACTGTTTTTT. The chain carries TRBV5-5 and TRBJ1-4; no firm D call. Germline CDR1 is SGHKS and CDR2 is YYEKEE (reference sequence). Between the trimmed V and J ends, which lost 1 base and 4 bases, there was a span of 8 bases. The CDR3 runs to 14 residues.

This chain's CDR3 is CASSLGLGADTQYF. For the CDR3, the DNA is TGCGCCAGCAGCCTCGGACTAGGGGCAGATACGCAGTATTTT. The chain joins TRBV5-1 to TRBJ2-3; TRBD2 aligns across 7 bases. This CDR3 is 14 amino acids long. Per germline, CDR1 SGHRS and CDR2 YFSETQ. The V segment lost 4 bases and the J segment 4 bases; nucleotides outside the gene matches: 6.

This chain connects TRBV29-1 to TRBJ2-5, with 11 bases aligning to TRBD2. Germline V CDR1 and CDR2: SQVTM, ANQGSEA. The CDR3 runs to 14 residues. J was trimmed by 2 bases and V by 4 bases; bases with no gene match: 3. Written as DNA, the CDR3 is TGCAGCGTTGGGGGGACTAGCGGTCAAGAGACCCAGTACTTC. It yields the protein CSVGGTSGQETQYF.

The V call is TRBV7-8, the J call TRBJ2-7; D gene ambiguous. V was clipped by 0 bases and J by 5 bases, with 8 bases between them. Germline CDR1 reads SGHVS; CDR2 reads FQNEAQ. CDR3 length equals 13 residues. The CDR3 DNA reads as TGTGCCAGCAGCTTAGCGGGGTCGAACGAGCAGTACTTC. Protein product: CASSLAGSNEQYF.

Written as DNA, the CDR3 is TGTGCCAGCAGTTTAGAGAGTGGCACTGAAGCTTTCTTT. As protein: CASSLESGTEAFF. This rearrangement joins TRBV27 to TRBJ1-1, with D hard to call. This CDR3 has 13 residues. The germline CDR1 and CDR2 sequences are MNHEY and SMNVEV (reference sequence). The germline V and J ends were trimmed by 2 bases and 4 bases, with 8 bases remaining between them.

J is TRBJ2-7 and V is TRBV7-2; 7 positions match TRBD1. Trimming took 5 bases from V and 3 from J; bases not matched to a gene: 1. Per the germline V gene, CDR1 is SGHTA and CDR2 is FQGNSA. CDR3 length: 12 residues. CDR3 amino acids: CASSGQDYEQYF. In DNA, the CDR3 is TGTGCCAGCAGCGGACAGGACTACGAGCAGTACTTC. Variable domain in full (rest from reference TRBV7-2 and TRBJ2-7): GAGVSQSPSNKVTEKGKDVELRCDPISGHTALYWYRQSLGQGLEFLIYFQGNSAPDKSGLPSDRFSAERTGGSVSTLTIQRTQQEDSAVYLCASSGQDYEQYFGPGTRLTVT.

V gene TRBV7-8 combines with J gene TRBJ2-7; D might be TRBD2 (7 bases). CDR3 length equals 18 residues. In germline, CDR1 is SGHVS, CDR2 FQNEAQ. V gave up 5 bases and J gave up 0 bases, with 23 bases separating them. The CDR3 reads CASSPGGLAVEDSYEQYF. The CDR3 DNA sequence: TGTGCCAGCAGCCCTGGGGGGCTAGCGGTTGAAGACTCCTACGAGCAGTACTTC.

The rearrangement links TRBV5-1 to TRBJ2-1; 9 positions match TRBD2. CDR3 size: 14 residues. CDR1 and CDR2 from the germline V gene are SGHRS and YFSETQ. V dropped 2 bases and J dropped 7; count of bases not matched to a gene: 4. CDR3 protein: CASSLGTSLNEQFF. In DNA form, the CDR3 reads TGCGCCAGCAGCTTAGGGACTAGCCTGAATGAGCAGTTCTTC.

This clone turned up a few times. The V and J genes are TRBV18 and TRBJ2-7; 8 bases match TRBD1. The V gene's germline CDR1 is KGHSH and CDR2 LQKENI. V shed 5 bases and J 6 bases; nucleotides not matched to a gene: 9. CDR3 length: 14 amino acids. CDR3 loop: CASSKRQGSGEQYF. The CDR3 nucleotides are TGTGCCAGCTCAAAGAGACAGGGGTCGGGCGAGCAGTACTTC.

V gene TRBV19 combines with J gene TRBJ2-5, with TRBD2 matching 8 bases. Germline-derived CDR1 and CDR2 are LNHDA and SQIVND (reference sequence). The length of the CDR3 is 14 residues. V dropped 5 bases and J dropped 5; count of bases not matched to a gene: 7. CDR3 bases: TGTGCCAGTAGTGTAACCGGGGGGGTGGAGACCCAGTACTTC. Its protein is CASSVTGGVETQYF.

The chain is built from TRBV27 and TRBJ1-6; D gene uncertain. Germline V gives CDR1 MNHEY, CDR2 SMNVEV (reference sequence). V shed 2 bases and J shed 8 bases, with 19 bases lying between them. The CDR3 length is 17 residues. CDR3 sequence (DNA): TGTGCCAGCAGTTTACGGGCAGAAATGAACCTTTATTCACCCCTCCACTTT. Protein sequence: CASSLRAEMNLYSPLHF.

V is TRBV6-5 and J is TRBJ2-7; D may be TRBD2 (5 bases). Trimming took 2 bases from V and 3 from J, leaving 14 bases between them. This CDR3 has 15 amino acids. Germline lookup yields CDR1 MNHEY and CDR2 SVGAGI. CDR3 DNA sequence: TGTGCCAGCAGTTACGGTAGTCTGGGAGTCTACGAGCAGTACTTC. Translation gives CASSYGSLGVYEQYF.

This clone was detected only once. The CDR3 DNA sequence: TGTGCCAGTTCCAGCGGGACTTCCTACGAGCAGTACTTC. Translated, it gives CASSSGTSYEQYF. This chain joins TRBV19 and TRBJ2-7; 7 bases fit TRBD2. Germline-derived CDR1 and CDR2 are LNHDA and SQIVND (reference sequence). Losses at the gene ends were 8 bases for V and 1 base for J; bases not matched to a gene: 5. The CDR3 extends over 13 amino acids.